These 4 T cell receptor beta chains were all obtained from the same sample, sequenced in a study of T cells in Graves' hyperthyroidism and ophthalmopathy. Amplified TCR beta CDR3 regions came from RNA transcripts. The primer set for the first-round RT-PCR of the TCR CDR3 was HTBI. Via MiXCR, TCRdb re-called the multiplex PCR reads, giving one row per CDR3 protein. The sample consists of about 640,000 distinct CDR3 sequences, about 20% of them appearing once. The sample comprised blood. Receptor source: a man in his thirties or forties with Graves' ophthalmopathy.

This clonotype was seen more than once but under ten times. The V gene is TRBV5-1, the J gene TRBJ2-7; 7 positions agree with TRBD1. The CDR3 runs 14 residues. Germline V gives CDR1 SGHRS, CDR2 YFSETQ. The V and J ends lost 3 bases and 7 bases, in that order; junction bases with no gene match: 10. In nucleotides, the CDR3 is TGCGCCAGCAGCTGGACAGGCCCAGGGGGAGAGCAGTACTTC. Protein sequence: CASSWTGPGGEQYF.

This clonotype has a count of ten or more. This sequence joins TRBV7-2 and TRBJ2-7; no clear D. V dropped 4 bases and J dropped 4 bases, with 5 bases sitting between them. Looked up from germline, CDR1 is SGHTA and CDR2 is FQGNSA. The CDR3 is 11 residues long. In DNA, the CDR3 is TGTGCCAGCAGCTCAGAATACGAGCAGTACTTC. As protein: CASSSEYEQYF.

The chain joins TRBV19 to TRBJ2-7; the D is unclear. Per germline, CDR1 LNHDA and CDR2 SQIVND (reference sequence). The CDR3 sequence is 15 residues long. The V end was cut by 2 bases, the J end by 3 bases, with 14 bases between. CDR3: CASSIRPDGVYEQYF. For the CDR3, the DNA is TGTGCCAGTAGTATACGGCCTGATGGGGTCTACGAGCAGTACTTC.

This clonotype was found a few times. V gene TRBV7-6 combines with J gene TRBJ2-5; 10 nucleotides agree with TRBD2. The ends lost 0 bases at V and 3 bases at J; junction bases unmatched: 7. The CDR3 has 17 amino acids. CDR1 is SGHVS, CDR2 FNYEAQ, per germline. The CDR3 DNA sequence: TGTGCCAGCAGCTTAGCGCTGGGTCTAGCGGGGGAAGAGACCCAGTACTTC. It yields the protein CASSLALGLAGEETQYF.